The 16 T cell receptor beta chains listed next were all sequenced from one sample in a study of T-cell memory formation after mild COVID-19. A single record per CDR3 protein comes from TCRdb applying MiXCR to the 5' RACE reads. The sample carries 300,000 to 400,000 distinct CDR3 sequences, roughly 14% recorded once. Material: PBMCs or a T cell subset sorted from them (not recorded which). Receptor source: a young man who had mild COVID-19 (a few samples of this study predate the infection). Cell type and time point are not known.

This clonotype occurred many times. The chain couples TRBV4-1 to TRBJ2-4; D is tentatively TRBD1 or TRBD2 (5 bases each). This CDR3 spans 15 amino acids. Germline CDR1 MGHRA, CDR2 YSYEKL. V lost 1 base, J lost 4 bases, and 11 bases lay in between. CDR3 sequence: CASSQGSGTKNIQYF. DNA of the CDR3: TGCGCCAGCAGCCAAGGGTCCGGGACGAAAAACATTCAGTACTTC.

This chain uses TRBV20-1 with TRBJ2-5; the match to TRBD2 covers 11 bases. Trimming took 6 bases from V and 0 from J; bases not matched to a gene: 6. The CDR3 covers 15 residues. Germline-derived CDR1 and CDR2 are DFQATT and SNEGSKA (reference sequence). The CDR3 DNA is TGCAGTGCGACCGGGACTAGCGGTAACCAAGAGACCCAGTACTTC. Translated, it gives CSATGTSGNQETQYF.

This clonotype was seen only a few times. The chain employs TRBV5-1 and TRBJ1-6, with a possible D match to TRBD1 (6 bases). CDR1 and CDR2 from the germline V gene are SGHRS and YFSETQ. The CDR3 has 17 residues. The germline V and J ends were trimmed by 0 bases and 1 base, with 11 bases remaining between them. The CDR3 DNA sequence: TGCGCCAGCAGCTTGGGACAGGCTAAGTCCTATAATTCACCCCTCCACTTT. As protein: CASSLGQAKSYNSPLHF.

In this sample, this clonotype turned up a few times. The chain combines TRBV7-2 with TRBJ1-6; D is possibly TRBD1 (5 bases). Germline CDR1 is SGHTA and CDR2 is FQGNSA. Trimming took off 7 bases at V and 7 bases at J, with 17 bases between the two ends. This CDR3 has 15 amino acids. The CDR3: CASNQRGNGNSPLHF. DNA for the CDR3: TGTGCCAGCAACCAACGGGGGAATGGCAATTCACCCCTCCACTTT.

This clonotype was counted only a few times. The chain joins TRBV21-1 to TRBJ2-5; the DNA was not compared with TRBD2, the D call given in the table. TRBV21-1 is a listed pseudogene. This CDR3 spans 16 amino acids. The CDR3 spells CASSALPLAVQETQYF. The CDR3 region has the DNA TGTGCCAGCAGCGCCCTCCCCCTAGCGGTACAAGAGACCCAGTACTTC.

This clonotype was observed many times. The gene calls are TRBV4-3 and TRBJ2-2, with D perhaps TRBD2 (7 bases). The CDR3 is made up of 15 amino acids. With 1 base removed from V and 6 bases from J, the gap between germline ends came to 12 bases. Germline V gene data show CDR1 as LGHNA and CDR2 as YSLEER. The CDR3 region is CASSQVGGGPGELFF. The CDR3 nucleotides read TGCGCCAGCAGCCAAGTAGGGGGGGGGCCCGGGGAGCTGTTTTTT.

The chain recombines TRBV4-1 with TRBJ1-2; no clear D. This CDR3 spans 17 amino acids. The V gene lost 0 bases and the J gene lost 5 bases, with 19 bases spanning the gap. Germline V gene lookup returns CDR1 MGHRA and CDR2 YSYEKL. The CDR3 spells CASSQDREDTDSYGYTF. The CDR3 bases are TGCGCCAGCAGCCAAGATCGTGAGGATACCGACTCTTATGGCTACACCTTC.

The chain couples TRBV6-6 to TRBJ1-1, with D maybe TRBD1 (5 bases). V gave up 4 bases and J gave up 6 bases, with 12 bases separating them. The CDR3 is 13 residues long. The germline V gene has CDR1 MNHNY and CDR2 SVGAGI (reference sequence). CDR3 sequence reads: CASSFGGLAEAFF. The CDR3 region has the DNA TGTGCCAGCAGTTTTGGGGGTTTGGCTGAAGCTTTCTTT.

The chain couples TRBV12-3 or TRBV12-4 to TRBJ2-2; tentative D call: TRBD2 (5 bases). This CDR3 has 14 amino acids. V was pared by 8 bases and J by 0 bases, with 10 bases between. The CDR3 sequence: CASVAGANTGELFF. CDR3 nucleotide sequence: TGTGCCAGCGTTGCCGGGGCGAACACCGGGGAGCTGTTTTTT.

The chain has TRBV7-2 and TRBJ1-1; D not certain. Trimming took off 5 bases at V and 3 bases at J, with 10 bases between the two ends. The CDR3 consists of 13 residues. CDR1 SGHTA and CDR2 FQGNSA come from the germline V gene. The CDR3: CASSPDTYTEAFF. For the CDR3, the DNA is TGTGCCAGCAGCCCTGACACTTACACTGAAGCTTTCTTT. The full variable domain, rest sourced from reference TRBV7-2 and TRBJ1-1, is GAGVSQSPSNKVTEKGKDVELRCDPISGHTALYWYRQSLGQGLEFLIYFQGNSAPDKSGLPSDRFSAERTGGSVSTLTIQRTQQEDSAVYLCASSPDTYTEAFFGQGTRLTVV.

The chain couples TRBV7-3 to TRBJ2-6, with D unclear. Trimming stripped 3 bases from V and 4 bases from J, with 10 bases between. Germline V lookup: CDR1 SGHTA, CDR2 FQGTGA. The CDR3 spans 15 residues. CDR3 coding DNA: TGTGCCAGCAGCTTCCCCCCCTTGGGGGCCAACGTCCTGACTTTC. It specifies CASSFPPLGANVLTF.

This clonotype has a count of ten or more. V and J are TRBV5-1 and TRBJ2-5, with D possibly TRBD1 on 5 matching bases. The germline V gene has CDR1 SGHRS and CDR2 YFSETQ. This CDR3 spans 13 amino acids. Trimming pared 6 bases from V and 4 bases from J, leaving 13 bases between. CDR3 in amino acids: CASTRGRGETQYF. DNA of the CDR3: TGCGCCAGCACGCGAGGAAGGGGAGAGACCCAGTACTTC.

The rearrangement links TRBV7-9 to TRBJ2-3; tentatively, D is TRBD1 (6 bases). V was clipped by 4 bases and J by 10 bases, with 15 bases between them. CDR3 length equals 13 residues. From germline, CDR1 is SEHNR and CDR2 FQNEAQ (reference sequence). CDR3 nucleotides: TGTGCCAGCAGCTCTGGAGGACAGAATCCGCAGTATTTT. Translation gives CASSSGGQNPQYF.

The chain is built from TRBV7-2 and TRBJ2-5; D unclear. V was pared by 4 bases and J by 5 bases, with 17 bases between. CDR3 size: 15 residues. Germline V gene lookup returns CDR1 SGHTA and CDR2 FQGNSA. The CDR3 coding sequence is TGTGCCAGCAGCTCTCTTAGGTACCTCGGGGAGACCCAGTACTTC. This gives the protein CASSSLRYLGETQYF.

The CDR3 nucleotides read TGTGCCAGCAGACCAACGGGGGTCATCACAGATACGCAGTATTTT. This encodes CASRPTGVITDTQYF. V gene TRBV5-6 combines with J gene TRBJ2-3; the D gene is possibly TRBD2 (6 bases). V lost 5 bases, J lost 2 bases, and 15 bases lay in between. Looked up from germline, CDR1 is SGHDT and CDR2 is YYEEEE. The CDR3 spans 15 residues.

This CDR3 is CASSFITGTDEQFF. CDR3 nucleotide sequence: TGTGCCAGCAGCTTTATAACGGGGACGGATGAGCAGTTCTTC. This sequence joins TRBV7-3 and TRBJ2-1; TRBD1 or TRBD2 may be the D gene (5 bases each). This CDR3 contains 14 residues. Germline CDR1 reads SGHTA; CDR2 reads FQGTGA. The V end was cut by 3 bases, the J end by 8 bases, with 14 bases between.